These T cell receptor beta chains were read from a single sample in a study of vaccination and CD4 T cells after COVID-19. Antigens of these TCRs are unknown. TCRdb re-analysed the PCR reads in MiXCR, keeping a single row per CDR3 protein. Among under 30,000 distinct CDR3 sequences listed, about two fifths were seen once. The sample was CD4+ T cells from blood, cultured in vitro, taken about 7 months after SARS-CoV-2 vaccination. Source of these receptors: a human donor who had recovered from COVID-19. Each CDR3 is given with its conserved first and last residue. A D gene is named only where the DNA matches it firmly. Not every row has a clone size; where given, it reads once, few, many or a size class.

TRBV28	TRBJ1-2	few	.	CASSFAQPLFYGYTF	TGTGCCAGCAGTTTCGCGCAGCCTCTATTTTATGGCTACACCTTC
TRBV28	TRBJ1-2	few	.	CASSRSDGYTF	TGTGCCAGCTCCCGGTCGGATGGCTACACCTTC
TRBV28	TRBJ2-5	once	TRBD2	CASSLGLAGGQETQYF	TGTGCCAGCAGTTTAGGACTAGCGGGAGGGCAAGAGACCCAGTACTTC
TRBV7-2	TRBJ2-1	few	.	CASRPGRTGSNEQFF	TGTGCCAGCAGACCCGGGAGGACAGGCAGCAATGAGCAGTTCTTC
TRBV20-1	TRBJ2-1	.	.	CSALTAGTRSYNEQFF	TGCAGTGCTCTCACGGCGGGGACTCGCTCCTACAATGAGCAGTTCTTC
TRBV7-2	TRBJ1-5	few	TRBD1	CASSDRDRGLNQPQHF	TGTGCCAGCAGCGATAGAGACAGGGGTCTCAATCAGCCCCAGCATTTT
TRBV2	TRBJ1-5	.	.	CASCVGSASNQPQHF	TGTGCCAGCTGCGTCGGTTCAGCTTCCAATCAGCCCCAGCATTTT
TRBV6-5	TRBJ1-1	once	.	CASSYSGAMNTEAFF	TGTGCCAGCAGTTACTCCGGGGCTATGAACACTGAAGCTTTCTTT
TRBV5-4	TRBJ2-7	.	.	CASSLDRLYQYF	TGTGCCAGCAGCTTGGACAGGTTATATCAGTACTTC
TRBV6-4	TRBJ2-1	.	TRBD2	CATGLAGGRQFF	TGTGCCACCGGACTAGCGGGAGGACGGCAGTTCTTC
TRBV7-2	TRBJ2-1	.	.	CASSPPGWPVDEQFF	TGTGCCAGCAGCCCCCCCGGATGGCCGGTGGATGAGCAGTTCTTC
TRBV6-1	TRBJ2-5	few	.	CASWDTQETQYF	TGTGCCAGCTGGGACACCCAAGAGACCCAGTACTTC
TRBV20-1	TRBJ2-3	.	.	CSARQSGTDTQYF	TGCAGTGCAAGACAGTCAGGAACAGATACGCAGTATTTT
TRBV7-2	TRBJ1-6	.	.	CASSRDLNKNSPLHF	TGTGCCAGCAGCCGGGACCTTAATAAGAATTCACCCCTCCACTTT
TRBV20-1	TRBJ2-3	.	.	CSAFRVTELDTQYF	TGCAGTGCATTTAGGGTGACAGAACTCGATACGCAGTATTTT
TRBV20-1	TRBJ1-5	.	.	CSAGDLGGNQPQHF	TGCAGTGCTGGGGACTTAGGGGGCAATCAGCCCCAGCATTTT
TRBV20-1	TRBJ1-2	few	TRBD1	CSATPRRTGAYYGYTF	TGCAGTGCTACGCCAAGGAGGACAGGCGCATACTATGGCTACACCTTC
TRBV6-5	TRBJ2-1	.	TRBD2	CASSYPTFRTSGSHNEQFF	TGTGCCAGCAGTTATCCTACCTTCCGGACTAGCGGGAGCCACAATGAGCAGTTCTTC
TRBV4-2	TRBJ1-1	.	.	CASSQDGRSDLNTEAFF	TGTGCCAGCAGCCAAGATGGTCGCTCCGACCTGAACACTGAAGCTTTCTTT
TRBV5-4	TRBJ2-7	.	.	CASSRDRWGSYRQYF	TGTGCCAGCAGCCGGGACCGCTGGGGGTCCTACAGGCAGTACTTC
TRBV19	TRBJ1-5	few	TRBD1	CASSMTGGSNQPQHF	TGTGCCAGTAGTATGACAGGGGGCAGCAATCAGCCCCAGCATTTT
TRBV2	TRBJ1-1	once	.	CASTFYRAMNTEAFF	TGTGCCAGCACTTTTTACAGGGCAATGAACACTGAAGCTTTCTTT
TRBV20-1	TRBJ1-6	few	TRBD1	CSAPRDRDSPLHF	TGCAGTGCACCCCGGGACAGGGATTCACCCCTCCACTTT
TRBV2	TRBJ1-5	.	TRBD1	CASSEVWTGDQPQHF	TGTGCCAGCAGTGAAGTTTGGACAGGGGATCAGCCCCAGCATTTT
TRBV20-1	TRBJ2-5	.	.	CSAPLSAAPSGSETQYF	TGCAGTGCTCCCCTTTCTGCGGCCCCAAGCGGTTCAGAGACCCAGTACTTC
TRBV20-1	TRBJ2-3	few	.	CSASGLSTDTQYF	TGCAGTGCTAGCGGACTTTCCACAGATACGCAGTATTTT
TRBV28	TRBJ1-2	.	.	CASSVHQGHYGYTF	TGTGCCAGCAGTGTTCACCAGGGACACTATGGCTACACCTTC